The sequence of this T cell receptor (beta chain) was determined in a study of blood T cell repertoires in COVID-19. Study details: Nucleic acid was either cDNA or gDNA, and it came from T cells, B-cell-depleted T cells, or PBMCs.

The CDR3 covers 13 residues. CDR1 and CDR2 (germline): SGHRS, YFSETQ. Trimming pared 1 base from V and 7 bases from J, leaving 11 bases between. Repertoires were generated with immunoSEQ multiplex PCR, while TCRdb's copy carries only in-frame clones and drops some. The table has around 81,000 clones, 80% to 90% seen once; the top ten hold around 5%. This receptor was taken from a woman aged 80 or over with acute or convalescent COVID-19. This chain uses TRBV5-1 with TRBJ1-2; the D is unclear. The sequencing input was peripheral blood. CDR3 residues: CASSLMEARGYTF. CDR3 in DNA: TGCGCCAGCAGCTTGATGGAGGCCCGTGGCTACACCTTC.